The clone carrying this T cell receptor beta chain occurred a few times. As it was prepared, the TCRbeta library received unique molecular identifiers. Each CDR3 protein is one row after TCRdb ran MiXCR on the PCR reads. The table includes about 470,000 distinct CDR3 sequences, 43% detected once. The source of the sample is a study of T-cell reconstitution after alpha-beta-depleted transplantation in children. The source is a girl under 10 years old with aplastic anemia, due to receive a stem cell transplant. Sequencing was performed on PBMCs, taken before TCRalphabeta/CD19-depleted stem cell transplant.

Here the CDR3 reads CASSRTRRENTGELFF. The CDR3 nucleotides are TGTGCCAGCAGCCGCACGCGACGGGAGAACACCGGGGAGCTGTTTTTT. V usage is TRBV7-9 and J usage is TRBJ2-2, with D possibly matching TRBD2 (5 bases). This CDR3 has 16 residues. Germline V gene data show CDR1 as SEHNR and CDR2 as FQNEAQ (reference sequence). V was clipped by 5 bases and J by 1 base, with 14 bases between them.